These 25 T cell receptor beta chains originate from one sample sequenced in a study of T cells expressing NK-cell markers. TCRdb reprocessed the 5' RACE reads and reports one entry per CDR3 protein, with no DNA. The sample spans roughly 380,000 distinct CDR3 sequences; the ten largest clones claim 5.2%. The sample consisted of blood T cells: a sorted CD56 or NKG2C T cell subset, CD4+ or CD8+ T cells, or bulk PBMC T cells (not recorded which). These receptors all stem from a man aged 18-70 years in good health.

This chain links TRBV7-9 with TRBJ2-5; checking the TCRdb D call of TRBD1 is not possible without DNA. The CDR3 has 16 residues. Germline V gene lookup returns CDR1 SEHNR and CDR2 FQNEAQ (reference sequence). CDR3: CASSLRRGTYQETQYF.

V and J are TRBV7-2 and TRBJ2-7; the D call from TCRdb, TRBD1, cannot be confirmed without DNA. This CDR3 has 15 residues. CDR1 SGHTA and CDR2 FQGNSA come from the germline V gene. The CDR3: CASRVRQESRSEQYF.

The chain links TRBV2 to TRBJ1-5; the TCRdb D gene call, TRBD1, has no DNA to confirm it. Germline V gene lookup returns CDR1 SNHLY and CDR2 FYNNEI. The CDR3 totals 15 residues. CDR3 protein: CASSRDRGRNQPQHF.

V is TRBV15 and J is TRBJ1-4; TCRdb outputs TRBD1, but without DNA this stays unchecked. The CDR3 has 14 residues. CDR1 LNHNV and CDR2 YYDKDF come from the germline V gene (reference sequence). CDR3 in amino acids: CATRDQGRSEKLFF. The entire variable domain, with the rest obtained from reference TRBV15 and TRBJ1-4, is as follows: DAMVIQNPRYQVTQFGKPVTLSCSQTLNHNVMYWYQQKSSQAPKLLFHYYDKDFNNEADTPDNFQSRRPNTSFCFLDIRSPGLGDTAMYLCATRDQGRSEKLFFGSGTQLSVL.

This sequence joins TRBV7-2 and TRBJ2-3; the TCRdb call, TRBD2, lacks DNA for checking. The germline V gene encodes CDR1 SGHTA and CDR2 FQGNSA. The CDR3 has 16 residues. The CDR3 sequence: CASSVDPGGPRDTQYF.

The chain recombines TRBV7-2 with TRBJ2-7; TCRdb indicates TRBD1, and absent DNA this call remains unverified. This CDR3 contains 15 residues. Per the germline V gene, CDR1 is SGHTA and CDR2 is FQGNSA. CDR3 amino acids: CASSRSRGISYEQYF.

V gene TRBV20-1 combines with J gene TRBJ2-3; the TRBD2 assignment by TCRdb is unverifiable without DNA. The CDR3 extends over 17 amino acids. CDR1 and CDR2 (germline): DFQATT, SNEGSKA (reference sequence). The chain's CDR3 is CSARGSGLAASTDTQYF.

The chain uses TRBV2 and TRBJ2-7; TCRdb's D gene call, TRBD1, goes unchecked for lack of DNA. CDR3 length: 12 residues. The germline gives CDR1 SNHLY, CDR2 FYNNEI. CDR3 sequence reads: CAGGVGSYEQYF.

The chain uses TRBV19 and TRBJ1-2; TCRdb proposes TRBD1, but this gene call is untestable without DNA. Germline V CDR1 and CDR2: LNHDA, SQIVND (reference sequence). The CDR3 has 14 amino acids. The CDR3 reads CASSIRDSNYGYTF. The full variable domain, its missing parts supplied by reference TRBV19 and TRBJ1-2, is DGGITQSPKYLFRKEGQNVTLSCEQNLNHDAMYWYRQDPGQGLRLIYYSQIVNDFQKGDIAEGYSVSREKKESFPLTVTSAQKNPTAFYLCASSIRDSNYGYTFGSGTRLTVV.

The chain employs TRBV3-1 and TRBJ2-1; TCRdb gives TRBD2 as the D gene, but with no DNA this cannot be confirmed. Germline assignment: CDR1 LGHDT and CDR2 YNNKEL (reference sequence). CDR3 length: 16 amino acids. The chain's CDR3 is CASSPTGTSKVNEQFF.

The V call is TRBV6-2 or TRBV6-3, the J call TRBJ2-3; TCRdb reports TRBD1, a call that lacks DNA to check it against. The CDR3 is 17 amino acids. Germline V lookup: CDR1 MNHEY, CDR2 SVGEGT. The CDR3 sequence: CASSYSLTGGMTDTQYF.

This sequence joins TRBV3-1 and TRBJ1-2. Germline CDR1 and CDR2: LGHDT and YNNKEL (reference sequence). The CDR3 has 16 amino acids. The CDR3 sequence is CASSQDPQGGSYGYTF.

The V gene is TRBV5-5, the J gene TRBJ2-2; TCRdb indicates TRBD2, and absent DNA this call remains unverified. This CDR3 region has 15 residues. Germline V gene sequence: CDR1 SGHKS, CDR2 YYEKEE (reference sequence). CDR3 sequence reads: CASSLSGEHTGELFF.

CDR3 protein: CASSKGGSIQPQHF. The V and J genes are TRBV12-3 or TRBV12-4 and TRBJ1-5; TCRdb calls TRBD1, which cannot be checked without DNA. This CDR3 has 14 residues.

The chain carries TRBV5-8 and TRBJ1-6; TCRdb selects TRBD1, and the lack of DNA leaves this call unchecked. The CDR3 loop spans 16 amino acids. Germline-derived CDR1 and CDR2 are SGHTS and YDEGEE. CDR3 residues: CASSLEEGVMHSPLHF.

The V call is TRBV4-1, the J call TRBJ2-5; TCRdb selects TRBD1, and the lack of DNA leaves this call unchecked. Germline CDR1 reads MGHRA; CDR2 reads YSYEKL. The CDR3 spans 16 residues. CDR3 residues: CASSQESGGRQETQYF.

The J gene is TRBJ2-7, the V gene TRBV7-2. There are 16 residues in the CDR3. CDR1 and CDR2 (germline): SGHTA, FQGNSA. CDR3 protein: CASSFIADPSSYEQYF.

This chain joins TRBV7-9 and TRBJ1-4; TCRdb calls TRBD1, which cannot be checked without DNA. Germline CDR1 reads SEHNR; CDR2 reads FQNEAQ (reference sequence). The CDR3 totals 17 residues. This chain's CDR3 is CASSSRWGGGSGEKLFF.

The chain couples TRBV6-5 to TRBJ2-1. Per germline, CDR1 MNHEY and CDR2 SVGAGI. This CDR3 contains 14 residues. This CDR3 is CASSYASVKGEQFF.

The chain carries TRBV19 and TRBJ2-1; the D gene TCRdb calls, TRBD1, cannot be checked with no DNA. CDR3 length: 14 amino acids. Germline values: CDR1 LNHDA, CDR2 SQIVND (reference sequence). The CDR3 reads CASSTRDRYNEQFF.

The chain has TRBV7-2 and TRBJ2-7; there is no DNA to check the TCRdb D call of TRBD1. The CDR3 totals 15 residues. Per the germline V gene, CDR1 is SGHTA and CDR2 is FQGNSA. The CDR3 sequence: CASSLSLGDAYEQYF.

The CDR3 sequence is CASRPGFANTGELFF. V usage is TRBV7-2 and J usage is TRBJ2-2. The CDR3 extends over 15 amino acids. The germline CDR1 and CDR2 sequences are SGHTA and FQGNSA.

The gene calls are TRBV7-2 and TRBJ1-2. CDR3 length: 14 residues. The germline CDR1 and CDR2 sequences are SGHTA and FQGNSA. The chain's CDR3 is CASPPGLIDYGYTF.

This sequence joins TRBV6-1 and TRBJ1-1. The CDR3 sequence is 14 residues long. Looked up from germline, CDR1 is MNHNS and CDR2 is SASEGT. CDR3 region: CASSSGYMNTEAFF.

The V gene is TRBV10-3, the J gene TRBJ1-2; TCRdb designates TRBD1, a call that cannot be tested without DNA. The CDR3 has 15 residues. CDR1 and CDR2 from the germline V gene are ENHRY and SYGVKD. The CDR3 region is CAISEPGQGEYGYTF.